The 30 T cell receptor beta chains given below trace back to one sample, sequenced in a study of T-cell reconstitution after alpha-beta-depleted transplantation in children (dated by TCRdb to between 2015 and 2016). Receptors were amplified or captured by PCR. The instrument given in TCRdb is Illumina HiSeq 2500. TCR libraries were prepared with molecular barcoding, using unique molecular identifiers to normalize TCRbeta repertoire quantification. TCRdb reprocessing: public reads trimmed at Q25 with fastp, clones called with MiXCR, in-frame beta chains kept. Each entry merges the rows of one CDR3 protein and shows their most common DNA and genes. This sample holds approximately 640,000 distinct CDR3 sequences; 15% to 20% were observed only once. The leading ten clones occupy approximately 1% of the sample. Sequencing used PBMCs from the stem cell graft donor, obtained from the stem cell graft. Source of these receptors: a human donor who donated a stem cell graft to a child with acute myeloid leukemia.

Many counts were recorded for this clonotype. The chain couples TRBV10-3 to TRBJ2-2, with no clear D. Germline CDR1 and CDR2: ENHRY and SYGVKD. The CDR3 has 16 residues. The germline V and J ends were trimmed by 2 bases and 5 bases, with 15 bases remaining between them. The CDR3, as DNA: TGTGCCATCAGTGAGGTGGACCCCGAAGGAACCGGGGAGCTGTTTTTT. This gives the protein CAISEVDPEGTGELFF.

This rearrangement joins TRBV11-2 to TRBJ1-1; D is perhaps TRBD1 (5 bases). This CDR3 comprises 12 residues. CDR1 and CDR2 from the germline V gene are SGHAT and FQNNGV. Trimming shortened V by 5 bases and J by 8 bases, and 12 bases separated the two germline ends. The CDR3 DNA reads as TGTGCCAGCAGCACCATGACAGAGGAAGCTTTCTTT. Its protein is CASSTMTEEAFF.

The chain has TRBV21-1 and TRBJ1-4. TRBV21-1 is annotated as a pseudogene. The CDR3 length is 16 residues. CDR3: CASSKGEHPVEEKLFF. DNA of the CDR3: TGTGCCAGCAGCAAAGGGGAGCACCCAGTGGAAGAAAAACTGTTTTTT.

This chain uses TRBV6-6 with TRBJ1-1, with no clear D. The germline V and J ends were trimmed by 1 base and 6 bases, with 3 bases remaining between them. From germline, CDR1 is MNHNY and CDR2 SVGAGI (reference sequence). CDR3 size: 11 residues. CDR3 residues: CASSYWAEAFF. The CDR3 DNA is TGTGCCAGCAGTTACTGGGCTGAAGCTTTCTTT.

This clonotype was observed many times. In DNA form, the CDR3 reads TGCAGCGCTCAGGGTGGGCACACTGAAGCTTTCTTT. Amino acid sequence: CSAQGGHTEAFF. This chain links TRBV29-1 with TRBJ1-1; D may be TRBD1 (5 bases). Germline assignment: CDR1 SQVTM and CDR2 ANQGSEA. The CDR3 sequence is 12 residues long. Trimming took 7 bases from V and 3 from J, leaving 12 bases between them. The full variable domain, its missing parts supplied by reference TRBV29-1 and TRBJ1-1, is SAVISQKPSRDICQRGTSLTIQCQVDSQVTMMFWYRQQPGQSLTLIATANQGSEATYESGFVIDKFPISRPNLTFSTLTVSNMSPEDSSIYLCSAQGGHTEAFFGQGTRLTVV.

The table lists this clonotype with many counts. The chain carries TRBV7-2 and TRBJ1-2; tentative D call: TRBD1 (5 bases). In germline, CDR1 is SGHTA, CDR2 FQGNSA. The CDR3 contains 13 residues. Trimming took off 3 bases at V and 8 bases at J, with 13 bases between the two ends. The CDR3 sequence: CASSFDSHEGYTF. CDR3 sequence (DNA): TGTGCCAGCAGCTTCGACAGCCATGAAGGCTACACCTTC.

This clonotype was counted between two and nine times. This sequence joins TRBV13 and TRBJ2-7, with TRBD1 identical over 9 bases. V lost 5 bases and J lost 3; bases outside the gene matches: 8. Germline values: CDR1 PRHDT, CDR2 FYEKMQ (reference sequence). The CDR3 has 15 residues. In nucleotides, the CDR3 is TGTGCCAGCAGCCAAACGGGACAGGGAATCTACGAGCAGTACTTC. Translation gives CASSQTGQGIYEQYF.

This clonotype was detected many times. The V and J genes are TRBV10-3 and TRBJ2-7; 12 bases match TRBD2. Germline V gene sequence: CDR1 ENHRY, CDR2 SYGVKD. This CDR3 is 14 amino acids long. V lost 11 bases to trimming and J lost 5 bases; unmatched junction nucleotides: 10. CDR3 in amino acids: CAVGPSGGANEQYF. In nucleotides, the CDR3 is TGTGCCGTGGGACCTAGCGGGGGGGCCAACGAGCAGTACTTC.

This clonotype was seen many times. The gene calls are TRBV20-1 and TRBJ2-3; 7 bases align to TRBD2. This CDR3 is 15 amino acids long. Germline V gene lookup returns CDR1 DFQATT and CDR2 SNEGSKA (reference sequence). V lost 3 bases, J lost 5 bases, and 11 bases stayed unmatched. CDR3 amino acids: CSASFGTGGGDTQYF. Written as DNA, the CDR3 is TGCAGTGCTAGTTTTGGCACGGGAGGTGGAGATACGCAGTATTTT.

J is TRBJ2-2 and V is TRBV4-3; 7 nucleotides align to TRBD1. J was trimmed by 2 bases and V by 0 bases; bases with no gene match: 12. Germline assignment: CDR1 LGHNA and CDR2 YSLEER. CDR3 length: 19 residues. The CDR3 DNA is TGCGCCAGCAGCCAAGATGGTTTGGCAGGGGGAATTAACACCGGGGAGCTGTTTTTT. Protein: CASSQDGLAGGINTGELFF.

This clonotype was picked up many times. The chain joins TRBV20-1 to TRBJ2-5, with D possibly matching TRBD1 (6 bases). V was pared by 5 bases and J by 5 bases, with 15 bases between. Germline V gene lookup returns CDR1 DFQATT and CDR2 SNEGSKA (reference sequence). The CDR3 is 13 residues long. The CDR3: CSADQGTGETQYF. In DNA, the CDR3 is TGCAGTGCTGACCAGGGGACGGGGGAGACCCAGTACTTC.

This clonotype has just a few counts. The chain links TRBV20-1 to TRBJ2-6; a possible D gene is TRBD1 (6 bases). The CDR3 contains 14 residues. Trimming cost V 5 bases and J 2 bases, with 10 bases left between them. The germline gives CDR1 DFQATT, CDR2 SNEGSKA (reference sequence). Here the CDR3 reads CSAHRGTGANVLTF. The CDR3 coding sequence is TGCAGTGCTCATAGGGGGACTGGGGCCAACGTCCTGACTTTC.

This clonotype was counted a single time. CDR3 bases: TGTGCCAGCAGCTTAATCGGTCTCTCCGGGGAGCTGTTTTTT. Protein sequence: CASSLIGLSGELFF. V usage is TRBV7-2 and J usage is TRBJ2-2; D not certain. Trimming cost V 2 bases and J 6 bases, with 10 bases left between them. Per germline, CDR1 SGHTA and CDR2 FQGNSA. The CDR3 totals 14 residues.

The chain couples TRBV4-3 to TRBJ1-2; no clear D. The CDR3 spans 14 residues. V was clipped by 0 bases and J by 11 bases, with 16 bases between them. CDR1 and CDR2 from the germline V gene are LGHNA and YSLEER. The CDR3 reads CASSQDLLDGLYTF. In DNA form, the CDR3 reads TGCGCCAGCAGCCAAGATCTATTGGACGGATTATACACCTTC.

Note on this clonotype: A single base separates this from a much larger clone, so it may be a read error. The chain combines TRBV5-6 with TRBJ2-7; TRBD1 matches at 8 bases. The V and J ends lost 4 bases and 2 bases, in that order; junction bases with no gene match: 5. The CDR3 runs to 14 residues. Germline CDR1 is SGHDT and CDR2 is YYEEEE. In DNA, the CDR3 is TGTGCCAGCAGCCCGGGACAGGCAACCTACGAGCAGTACTTC. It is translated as CASSPGQATYEQYF.

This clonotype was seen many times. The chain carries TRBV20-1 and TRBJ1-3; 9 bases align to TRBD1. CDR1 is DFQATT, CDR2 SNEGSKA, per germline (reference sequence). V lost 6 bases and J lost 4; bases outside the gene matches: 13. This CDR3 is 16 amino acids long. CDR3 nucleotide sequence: TGCAGTGCCCAAAGACCGGGACAGGGTACGGGAAACACCATATATTTT. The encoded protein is CSAQRPGQGTGNTIYF.

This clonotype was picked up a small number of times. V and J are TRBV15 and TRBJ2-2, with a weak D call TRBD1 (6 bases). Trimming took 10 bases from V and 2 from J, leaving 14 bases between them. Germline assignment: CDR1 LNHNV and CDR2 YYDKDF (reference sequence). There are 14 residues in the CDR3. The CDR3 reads CAIPRQDNTGELFF. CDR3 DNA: TGTGCCATCCCAAGACAGGACAACACCGGGGAGCTGTTTTTT.

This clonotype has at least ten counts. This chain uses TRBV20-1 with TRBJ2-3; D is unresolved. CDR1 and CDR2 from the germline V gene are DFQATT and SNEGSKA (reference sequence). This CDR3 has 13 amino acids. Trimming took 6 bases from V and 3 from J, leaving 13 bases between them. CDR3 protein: CSAHEQATDTQYF. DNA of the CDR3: TGCAGTGCGCACGAGCAGGCGACAGATACGCAGTATTTT.

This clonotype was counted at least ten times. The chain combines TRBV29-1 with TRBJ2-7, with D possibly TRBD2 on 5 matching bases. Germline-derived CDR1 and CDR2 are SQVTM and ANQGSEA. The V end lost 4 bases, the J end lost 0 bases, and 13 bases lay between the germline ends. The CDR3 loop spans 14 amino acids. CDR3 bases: TGCAGCGTTGCCTTCGGGGTGACCTCCTACGAGCAGTACTTC. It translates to CSVAFGVTSYEQYF.

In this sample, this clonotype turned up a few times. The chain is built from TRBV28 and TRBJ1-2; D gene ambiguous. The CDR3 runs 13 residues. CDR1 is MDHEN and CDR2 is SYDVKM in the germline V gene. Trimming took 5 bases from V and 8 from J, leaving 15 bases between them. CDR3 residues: CASSLIGSGGYTF. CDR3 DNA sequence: TGTGCCAGCAGTCTAATCGGATCGGGGGGCTACACCTTC.

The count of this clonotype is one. The CDR3 sequence: CASSPTGPETQYF. The DNA for the CDR3 is TGTGCCAGCAGTCCTACTGGCCCGGAGACCCAGTACTTC. The chain joins TRBV12-3 or TRBV12-4 to TRBJ2-5; D remains unclear. CDR3 length: 13 residues. V was shortened by 5 bases and J by 5 bases, with 12 bases between the two germline ends.

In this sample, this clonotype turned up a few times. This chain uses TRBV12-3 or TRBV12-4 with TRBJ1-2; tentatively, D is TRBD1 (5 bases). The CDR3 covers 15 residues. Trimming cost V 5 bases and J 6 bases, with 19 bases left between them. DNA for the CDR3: TGTGCCAGCAGTAACACAACCGGGACCCTAGATGGCTACACCTTC. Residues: CASSNTTGTLDGYTF.

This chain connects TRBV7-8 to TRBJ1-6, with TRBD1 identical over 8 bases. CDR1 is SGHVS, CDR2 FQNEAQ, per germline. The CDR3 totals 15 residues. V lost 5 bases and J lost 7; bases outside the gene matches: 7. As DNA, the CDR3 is TGTGCCAGCAGCGAACAGGACAGGGCAAATTCACCCCTCCACTTT. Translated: CASSEQDRANSPLHF.

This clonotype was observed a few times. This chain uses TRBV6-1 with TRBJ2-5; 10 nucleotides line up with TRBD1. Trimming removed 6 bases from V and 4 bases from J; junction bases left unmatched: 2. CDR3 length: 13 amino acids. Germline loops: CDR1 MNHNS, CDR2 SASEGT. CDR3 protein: CASSGTGVETQYF. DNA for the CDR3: TGTGCCAGCAGCGGGACAGGGGTAGAGACCCAGTACTTC.

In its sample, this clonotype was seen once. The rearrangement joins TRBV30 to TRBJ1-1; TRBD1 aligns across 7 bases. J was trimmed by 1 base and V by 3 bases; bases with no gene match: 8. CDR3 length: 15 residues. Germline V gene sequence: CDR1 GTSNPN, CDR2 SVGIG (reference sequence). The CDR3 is CAWRSGGIGNTEAFF. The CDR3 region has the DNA TGTGCCTGGAGATCAGGGGGAATAGGGAACACTGAAGCTTTCTTT.

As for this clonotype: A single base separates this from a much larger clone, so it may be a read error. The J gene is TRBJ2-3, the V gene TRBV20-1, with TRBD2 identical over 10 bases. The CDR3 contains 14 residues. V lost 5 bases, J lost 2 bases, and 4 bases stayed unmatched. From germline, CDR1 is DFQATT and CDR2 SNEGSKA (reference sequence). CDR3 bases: TGCAGTGCTCCGACTAGCGGGCTCACAGATACGCAGTATTTT. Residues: CSAPTSGLTDTQYF.

CDR3 sequence (DNA): TGCGCCAGCAGGACAGGTGGGTTGGTGGAGCAGTACTTC. Encoded protein: CASRTGGLVEQYF. J is TRBJ2-7 and V is TRBV10-2, with a possible D match to TRBD1 (6 bases). Germline CDR1 WSHSY, CDR2 SAAADI. The CDR3 spans 13 residues. Trimming pared 6 bases from V and 7 bases from J, leaving 16 bases between.

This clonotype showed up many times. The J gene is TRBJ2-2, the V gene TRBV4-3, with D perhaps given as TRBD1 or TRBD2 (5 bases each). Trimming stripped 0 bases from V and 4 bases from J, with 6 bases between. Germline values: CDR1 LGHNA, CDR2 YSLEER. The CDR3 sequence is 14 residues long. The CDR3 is CASSQERGTGELFF. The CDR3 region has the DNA TGCGCCAGCAGCCAAGAGAGGGGCACCGGGGAGCTGTTTTTT.

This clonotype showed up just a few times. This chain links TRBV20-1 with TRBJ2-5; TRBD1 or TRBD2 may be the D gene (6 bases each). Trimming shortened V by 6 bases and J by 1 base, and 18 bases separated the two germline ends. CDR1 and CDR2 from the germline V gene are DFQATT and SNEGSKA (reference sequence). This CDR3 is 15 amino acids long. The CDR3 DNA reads TGCAGTGCCAGGGGAGGCTTCGGGGCCCAAGAGACCCAGTACTTC. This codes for CSARGGFGAQETQYF.

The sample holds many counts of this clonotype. CDR3 region: CASSRTVVSYEQYF. For the CDR3, the DNA is TGTGCCAGCAGCCGGACAGTTGTCTCCTACGAGCAGTACTTC. This chain links TRBV6-1 with TRBJ2-7; D perhaps matches TRBD1 (6 bases). Trimming pared 6 bases from V and 0 bases from J, leaving 12 bases between. The CDR3 sequence is 14 residues long. CDR1 and CDR2 (germline): MNHNS, SASEGT.